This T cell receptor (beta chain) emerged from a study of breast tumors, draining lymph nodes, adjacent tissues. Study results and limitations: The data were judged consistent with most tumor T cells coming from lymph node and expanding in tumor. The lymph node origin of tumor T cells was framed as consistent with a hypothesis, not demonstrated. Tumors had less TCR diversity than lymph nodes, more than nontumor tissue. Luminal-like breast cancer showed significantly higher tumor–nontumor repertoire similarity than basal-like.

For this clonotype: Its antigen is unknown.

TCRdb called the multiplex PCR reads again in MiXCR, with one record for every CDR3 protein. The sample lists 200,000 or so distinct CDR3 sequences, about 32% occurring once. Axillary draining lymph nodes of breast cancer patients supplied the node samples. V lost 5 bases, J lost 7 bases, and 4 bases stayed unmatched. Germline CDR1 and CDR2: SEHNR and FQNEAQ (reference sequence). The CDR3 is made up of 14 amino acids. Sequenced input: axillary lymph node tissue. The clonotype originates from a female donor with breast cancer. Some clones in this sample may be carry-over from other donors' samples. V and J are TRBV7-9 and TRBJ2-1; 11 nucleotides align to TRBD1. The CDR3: CASSRTGGKNEQFF. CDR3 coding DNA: TGTGCCAGCAGCCGGACAGGGGGCAAAAATGAGCAGTTCTTC. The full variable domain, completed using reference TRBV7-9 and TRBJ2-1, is DTGVSQNPRHKITKRGQNVTFRCDPISEHNRLYWYRQTLGQGPEFLTYFQNEAQLEKSRLLSDRFSAERPKGSFSTLEIQRTEQGDSAMYLCASSRTGGKNEQFFGPGTRLTVL.